One sample yielded the 11 T cell receptor beta chains listed below, sequenced in a study of T cell clones after liver transplantation. The assay was immunoSEQ multiplex PCR, and TCRdb's table has in-frame clones only and misses some. Of around 80,000 clones listed, roughly 80% are singletons. The sequencing used CD4+ T cells from blood, collected approximately 45 months after liver transplant. The receptor source for this set is a human patient who received a liver transplant. Some T cells may have come from the graft donor.

This chain links TRBV5-1 with TRBJ1-1, with D tentatively TRBD1 (5 bases). Germline CDR1 is SGHRS and CDR2 is YFSETQ. Deletions cut 2 bases from V and 4 bases from J, with 15 bases between. The CDR3 covers 15 residues. The CDR3 spells CASSFGWAGGTEAFF. The CDR3 nucleotides read TGCGCCAGCAGCTTTGGGTGGGCGGGGGGCACTGAAGCTTTCTTT.

The sample holds a few counts of this clone. This chain uses TRBV18 with TRBJ2-7; no clear D. CDR1 KGHSH and CDR2 LQKENI come from the germline V gene. The CDR3 contains 14 residues. Trimming pared 3 bases from V and 0 bases from J, leaving 9 bases between. CDR3 amino acids: CASSPTQSSYEQYF. DNA of the CDR3: TGTGCCAGCTCACCGACTCAAAGCTCCTACGAGCAGTACTTC.

J is TRBJ2-7 and V is TRBV28, with D hard to call. This CDR3 spans 11 amino acids. Germline V lookup: CDR1 MDHEN, CDR2 SYDVKM. The V end lost 2 bases, the J end lost 2 bases, and 1 base lay between the germline ends. DNA for the CDR3: TGTGCCAGCAGTTTAGCCTACGAGCAGTACTTC. Its protein is CASSLAYEQYF.

The rearrangement links TRBV13 to TRBJ2-7; 8 bases are shared with TRBD1. V shed 4 bases, J shed 4 bases, and the junction held 12 bases outside the gene matches. This CDR3 is 16 amino acids long. In germline, CDR1 is PRHDT, CDR2 FYEKMQ (reference sequence). The CDR3 region has the DNA TGTGCCAGCAGCTCTTACGGACAGGGAGTAGGGTACGAGCAGTACTTC. Its translation: CASSSYGQGVGYEQYF.

V gene TRBV10-1 combines with J gene TRBJ2-1, with D uncertain. V was shortened by 3 bases and J by 0 bases, with 9 bases between the two germline ends. Per the germline V gene, CDR1 is WNHNN and CDR2 is SYGVQD (reference sequence). CDR3 length: 15 amino acids. In DNA, the CDR3 is TGCGCCAGCAGTGATACGAGAAGCTCCTACAATGAGCAGTTCTTC. Translating it yields CASSDTRSSYNEQFF.

V is TRBV5-1 and J is TRBJ1-4; D not resolved. The CDR3 length is 15 residues. Per germline, CDR1 SGHRS and CDR2 YFSETQ. Trimming shortened V by 0 bases and J by 3 bases, and 9 bases separated the two germline ends. DNA of the CDR3: TGCGCCAGCAGCTTGGAGTCAGCACCTAATGAAAAACTGTTTTTT. Its translation is CASSLESAPNEKLFF.

The CDR3 DNA follows: TGTGCCAGCAGTCTCCCGGACAGGGCAGCCTACGAGCAGTACTTC. Translated: CASSLPDRAAYEQYF. The rearrangement joins TRBV28 to TRBJ2-7, with 8 bases that match TRBD1. V lost 5 bases to trimming and J lost 2 bases; unmatched junction nucleotides: 8. This CDR3 is built from 15 residues. Germline assignment: CDR1 MDHEN and CDR2 SYDVKM.

The chain carries TRBV5-4 and TRBJ2-5, with D perhaps matching TRBD1 or TRBD2 (5 bases each). The CDR3 has 15 residues. Germline V lookup: CDR1 SGHNT, CDR2 YYREEE (reference sequence). Trimming took off 1 base at V and 5 bases at J, with 15 bases between the two ends. The CDR3 loop reads CASSLLVGDAETQYF. The CDR3 DNA follows: TGTGCCAGCAGCTTGCTTGTGGGGGACGCGGAGACCCAGTACTTC.

V usage is TRBV29-1 and J usage is TRBJ1-5; 7 bases align to TRBD1. Germline CDR1 SQVTM, CDR2 ANQGSEA. There are 14 residues in the CDR3. Trimming removed 4 bases from V and 4 bases from J; junction bases left unmatched: 7. CDR3 amino acids: CSVGTGTVNQPQHF. The CDR3, as DNA: TGCAGCGTTGGGACCGGGACAGTAAATCAGCCCCAGCATTTT.

This clone was detected a few times. This chain connects TRBV7-3 to TRBJ2-7, with 8 positions matching TRBD2. The junction had 8 bases not matched to a gene; V was cut back by 2 bases and J by 2 bases. Germline V gene sequence: CDR1 SGHTA, CDR2 FQGTGA. The CDR3 covers 16 residues. The CDR3 DNA is TGTGCCAGCAGCTTAGGAGGTAGCGGGAAGCCCTACGAGCAGTACTTC. This translates into CASSLGGSGKPYEQYF.

V and J are TRBV28 and TRBJ1-4, with a weak D call TRBD1 (6 bases). The CDR3 contains 14 residues. Trimming pared 6 bases from V and 13 bases from J, leaving 21 bases between. CDR1 is MDHEN, CDR2 SYDVKM, per germline. The CDR3 sequence is CASSPSKGGGGLFF. CDR3 nucleotide sequence: TGTGCCAGCAGCCCATCGAAGGGGGGCGGGGGACTGTTTTTT.